The 30 T cell receptor beta chains presented below share a single source sample, sequenced in a study of tumor-infiltrating lymphocytes in primary liver carcinoma. Starting material of 400 to 600 ng total RNA yielded TCR beta cDNA via a constant-region primer. Amplification in three nested multiplex PCR rounds with slightly modified ARM-PCR gave rise to TCR beta libraries. The first two PCR rounds, approximately 10 cycles each, used TRBV1-TRBV30 forward primers and a C-beta reverse primer. MiXCR, run by TCRdb on the multiplex PCR reads, gives a single entry per CDR3 protein. This table holds about 300,000 distinct CDR3 sequences, 50% to 70% found once. Out of unsorted whole blood came the blood RNA, and germline DNA was extracted as well. Sequencing was performed on peripheral blood. These receptors all come from a man aged 35-49 years with primary liver carcinoma and hepatitis B virus infection.

This clonotype appeared a single time. Compared with germline, one end of the junction differs, possibly owing to a read error. The V gene is TRBV6-5, the J gene TRBJ2-2; 8 bases are a match to TRBD1. The CDR3 spans 16 residues. Germline loops: CDR1 MNHEY, CDR2 SVGAGI. As DNA, the CDR3 is TGTGTCAGCAGTACCGGGACAGGTCTGCGTACCGGGGAGCTGTTTTTT. It encodes CVSSTGTGLRTGELFF.

On this clonotype: A much larger clone differs by one base, so this may be a read error. The J gene is TRBJ1-2, the V gene TRBV6-2 or TRBV6-3, with D unclear. V gave up 2 bases and J gave up 7 bases, with 20 bases separating them. Germline assignment: CDR1 MNHEY and CDR2 SVGEGT. This CDR3 comprises 16 residues. CDR3: CASSYLPGGPELGYTF. In DNA, the CDR3 is TGTGCCAGCAGTTACCTCCCGGGAGGACCCGAGCTTGGCTACACCTTC.

The J gene is TRBJ2-7, the V gene TRBV29-1; 7 bases fit TRBD2. The germline CDR1 and CDR2 sequences are SQVTM and ANQGSEA. The ends lost 4 bases at V and 3 bases at J; junction bases unmatched: 12. This CDR3 has 15 amino acids. The CDR3 nucleotides read TGCAGCGTTGGGCGTTGGACTAGAGTTATCTACGAGCAGTACTTC. It specifies CSVGRWTRVIYEQYF.

Of note for this clonotype: Possible read error: a much larger clone is one base away. The rearrangement uses TRBV14 and TRBJ1-4; D may be TRBD1 (6 bases). CDR1 SGHDN and CDR2 FVKESK come from the germline V gene. The CDR3 has 15 residues. CDR3 in DNA: TGTGTCAGCAGCCAAGTAGACAGGAAAAATGAAAAACTGTTTTTT. Its protein product is CVSSQVDRKNEKLFF.

The rearrangement uses TRBV11-1 and TRBJ2-1; D remains unclear. This CDR3 spans 13 amino acids. Trimming removed 2 bases at V and 16 bases at J, with 18 bases between. Per the germline V gene, CDR1 is SGHAT and CDR2 is FQDESV (reference sequence). In DNA form, the CDR3 reads TGTGCCAGCAGCTTAAGTTCCGACAATGAGCGATTCTTC. Encoded protein: CASSLSSDNERFF.

Notes on this clonotype: A much more abundant neighbour one base away suggests this may be a read error. The chain uses TRBV12-3 or TRBV12-4 and TRBJ1-5; D is unresolved. V lost 1 base to trimming and J lost 4 bases, with 8 bases between them. The CDR3 totals 14 residues. CDR3 amino acids: CASSLEIPNQPQHF. The DNA for the CDR3 is TGTGCCAGCAGTTTAGAGATACCAAATCAGCCCCAGCATTTT.

A remark on this clonotype: A read error is possible here, since a much larger clone lies one base away. The chain joins TRBV29-1 to TRBJ2-1; either TRBD1 or TRBD2 may supply D (6 bases each). V lost 4 bases to trimming and J lost 7 bases, with 20 bases between them. The CDR3 has 15 amino acids. The germline V gene has CDR1 SQVTM and CDR2 ANQGSEA. The CDR3 is CSVVSGDTTRNEQFF. CDR3 coding DNA: TGCAGCGTTGTTTCGGGGGACACGACGAGGAATGAGCAGTTCTTC.

To note about this clonotype: A much larger clone is a single base away; this may be a read error. The CDR3 here is CVSSLGTDSYQPQHF. In DNA form, the CDR3 reads TGTGTCAGCAGCTTGGGGACAGACAGTTATCAGCCCCAGCATTTT. The chain is built from TRBV5-5 and TRBJ1-5, with 7 bases that match TRBD1. Germline V lookup: CDR1 SGHKS, CDR2 YYEKEE (reference sequence). The CDR3 length is 15 residues.

Only one count was recorded for this clonotype. The rearrangement links TRBV2 to TRBJ2-1; 7 positions match TRBD2. This CDR3 comprises 14 residues. V dropped 7 bases and J dropped 8; count of bases not matched to a gene: 11. The germline gives CDR1 SNHLY, CDR2 FYNNEI. CDR3 sequence: CASTNRGEKYEQFF. The DNA of the CDR3 is TGTGCCAGCACCAATCGGGGGGAAAAGTATGAGCAGTTCTTC.

This clonotype was observed many times. The CDR3 carries no conserved terminal phenylalanine or tryptophan, so it likely arises from a read error. The chain couples TRBV12-3 or TRBV12-4 to TRBJ2-3; 9 bases fit TRBD2. The CDR3 has 17 residues. The V segment lost 3 bases and the J segment 4 bases; nucleotides outside the gene matches: 11. The CDR3 coding sequence is TGTGCCAGCAGTTTTCTTTTGCCTAGCGGGATCCCAGATACGCAGTATATT. Residues: CASSFLLPSGIPDTQYI.

Comment on this clonotype: Since a much larger clone is just one base distant, this may be a read error. The rearrangement uses TRBV6-5 and TRBJ2-7; D may be TRBD2 (6 bases). Trimming took 2 bases from V and 0 from J, leaving 14 bases between them. Germline CDR1 is MNHEY and CDR2 is SVGAGI. This CDR3 has 16 amino acids. CDR3: CASSYPRRDLSYEQYF. The CDR3 DNA is TGTGCCAGCAGTTACCCGAGGCGGGATCTCTCCTACGAGCAGTACTTC.

A remark on this clonotype: A clone one base away is much larger, so this may be a read error. The rearrangement uses TRBV12-3 or TRBV12-4 and TRBJ2-1, with a tentative D call TRBD2 (6 bases). The CDR3 consists of 14 residues. V was cut by 3 bases and J by 13 bases, with 19 bases left in between. In DNA form, the CDR3 reads TGTGCCAGCAGTTTGAGGCTAGAGGGAGGTGATCAGTTCTTC. It yields the protein CASSLRLEGGDQFF.

Concerning this clonotype: Its ends do not fully match the called genes, so a read error is possible. The chain has TRBV5-6 and TRBJ2-1; TRBD1 is a possible D gene (7 bases). The CDR3 covers 16 residues. From germline, CDR1 is SGHDT and CDR2 YYEEEE. The CDR3 here is CANSLEGASSYNEQFF. The CDR3 bases are TGTGCCAACAGCTTGGAGGGGGCAAGCTCCTACAATGAGCAGTTCTTC.

As to this clonotype: An end of the junction does not agree with germline; a read error may underlie this. This rearrangement joins TRBV6-2 or TRBV6-3 to TRBJ2-1; D is undetermined. There are 14 residues in the CDR3. Germline V CDR1 and CDR2: MNHEY, SVGEGT. CDR3 amino acids: CASSYVSSNNEQFF. CDR3 nucleotides: TGTGCCAGCAGTTACGTGTCTAGTAACAATGAGCAATTCTTC.

Remarks on this clonotype: One base away lies a much larger clone, so this may be a sequencing read error. This rearrangement joins TRBV5-1 to TRBJ2-7; D is undetermined. The CDR3 loop spans 13 amino acids. Germline V CDR1 and CDR2: SGHRS, YFSETQ. The CDR3 region is CASSLGRGYERYF. The CDR3 DNA follows: TGCGCCAGCAGCTTGGGGCGAGGCTACGAGCGGTACTTC.

The rearrangement joins TRBV28 to TRBJ1-3; D is possibly TRBD1 (6 bases). The CDR3 length is 14 residues. Trimming stripped 8 bases from V and 2 bases from J, with 13 bases between. Germline lookup yields CDR1 MDHEN and CDR2 SYDVKM. In nucleotides, the CDR3 is TGTGCCAGCCAGCCGGGGGCTACTGGAAACACCATATATTTT. Its protein product is CASQPGATGNTIYF.

V and J are TRBV9 and TRBJ1-1; D not certain. The germline V and J ends were trimmed by 0 bases and 3 bases, with 6 bases remaining between them. This CDR3 spans 13 amino acids. Germline CDR1 SGDLS, CDR2 YYNGEE. The CDR3 spells CASSVVPHTEAFF. The CDR3, as DNA: TGTGCCAGCAGCGTAGTCCCGCACACTGAAGCTTTCTTT.

Points on this clonotype: It may be a read error: a sequence one base away is much more abundant. The chain recombines TRBV6-1 with TRBJ2-3, with 11 bases identical to TRBD2. This CDR3 contains 16 residues. Germline loops: CDR1 MNHNS, CDR2 SASEGT. The DNA of the CDR3 is TGTGTCAGCAGTGAGCTTCTAGCGGGAGGAACAGATACGCAGTATTTT. Encoded protein: CVSSELLAGGTDTQYF.

This clonotype was counted many times. The V and J genes are TRBV11-2 and TRBJ1-1; D gene unclear. Trimming left V 2 bases short and J 5 bases short, with 15 bases between. The V gene's germline CDR1 is SGHAT and CDR2 FQNNGV. This CDR3 spans 15 amino acids. CDR3 region: CASSLWAGGGTEAFF. Here the CDR3 DNA reads TGTGCCAGCAGCTTATGGGCGGGCGGAGGGACTGAAGCTTTCTTT.

The chain has TRBV28 and TRBJ1-1; D unclear. The V gene's germline CDR1 is MDHEN and CDR2 SYDVKM. CDR3 length: 14 amino acids. The V end lost 3 bases, the J end lost 0 bases, and 8 bases lay between the germline ends. In DNA form, the CDR3 reads TGTGCCAGCAGTTTGCAGGCGTTGAACACTGAAGCTTTCTTT. Residues: CASSLQALNTEAFF.

CDR3 sequence: CASSLQRSSYEQYF. The CDR3 nucleotides read TGTGCCAGCAGCCTTCAGAGGAGCTCCTACGAGCAGTACTTC. This chain joins TRBV12-3 or TRBV12-4 and TRBJ2-7; D is undetermined. This CDR3 comprises 14 residues. The V gene lost 6 bases and the J gene lost 0 bases, with 12 bases spanning the gap.

On this clonotype itself: This may come from a read error, since a much larger clone is one base off. This rearrangement joins TRBV4-3 to TRBJ2-3; D is unresolved. CDR3 length: 13 residues. Trimming shortened V by 7 bases and J by 5 bases, and 13 bases separated the two germline ends. Per germline, CDR1 LGHNA and CDR2 YSLEER. As DNA, the CDR3 is TGCGCCAGCAACCAGAGACTTTTAGATACGCAGTATTTT. Translated, it gives CASNQRLLDTQYF.

With regard to this clonotype: The junction does not match germline at one end; this may be a read error. The chain couples TRBV4-2 to TRBJ2-7, with D hard to call. Germline V lookup: CDR1 LGHNA, CDR2 YNFKEQ. The CDR3 has 15 amino acids. CDR3 sequence (DNA): TGTGCCAGCAGCCCCGAAATTACGGCTGGGAACGACCAGTACTTC. This encodes CASSPEITAGNDQYF.

CDR3 DNA: TGTGCCACCAGTGACACCCTGGAGCAGTTCTTC. Its translation is CATSDTLEQFF. The chain links TRBV24-1 to TRBJ2-1, with D hard to call. The CDR3 sequence is 11 residues long. V lost 4 bases to trimming and J lost 10 bases, with 7 bases between them. Germline CDR1 reads KGHDR; CDR2 reads SFDVKD.

This clonotype occurred once. Mismatch with germline at one junction end may stem from a read error. The V and J genes are TRBV5-4 and TRBJ2-1; 9 bases are shared with TRBD2. Germline CDR1 SGHNT, CDR2 YYREEE (reference sequence). This CDR3 has 15 residues. The CDR3 region is CASSGAGGSYNEEFF. CDR3 nucleotides: TGTGCCAGCAGCGGAGCGGGGGGCTCCTACAATGAGGAGTTCTTC.

As to this clonotype: A much larger clone differs from this one at a single base, so this may be a read error. V gene TRBV6-5 combines with J gene TRBJ1-1, with unresolved D. The CDR3 loop spans 14 amino acids. Per the germline V gene, CDR1 is MNHEY and CDR2 is SVGAGI. DNA of the CDR3: TGTACCAGCAGTTACTCGAAAAGTGGCAGTGAAGCTTTCTTT. It specifies CTSSYSKSGSEAFF.

With respect to this clonotype: A much larger clone differs from this one at a single base, so this may be a read error. V and J are TRBV4-2 and TRBJ1-4; no clear D gene. CDR1 and CDR2 (germline): LGHNA, YNFKEQ. The V end was cut by 1 base, the J end by 4 bases, with 7 bases between. The CDR3 contains 14 residues. CDR3 in amino acids: CASSQGRSNEKLFF. Written as DNA, the CDR3 is TGTGCCAGCAGCCAAGGACGCAGTAATGAAAAACTGTTTTTT.

The V gene is TRBV30, the J gene TRBJ1-1, with 7 bases identical to TRBD1. This CDR3 is 17 amino acids long. Germline CDR1 is GTSNPN and CDR2 is SVGIG (reference sequence). V gave up 2 bases and J gave up 5 bases; unmatched junction bases: 17. CDR3 bases: TGTGCCTGGAGTAACCCTTGGGACAGCAGGCTATGGACTGAAGCTTTCTTT. Translated, it gives CAWSNPWDSRLWTEAFF.

The V gene is TRBV24-1, the J gene TRBJ2-4; D ambiguous. The CDR3 contains 12 residues. Per the germline V gene, CDR1 is KGHDR and CDR2 is SFDVKD. V lost 2 bases to trimming and J lost 5 bases, with 3 bases between them. This chain's CDR3 is CATSDSQNIQYF. In nucleotides, the CDR3 is TGTGCCACCAGTGATTCCCAAAACATTCAGTACTTC.

On this clonotype itself: One end of the junction varies from germline; a read error may be responsible. The chain carries TRBV11-2 and TRBJ1-1; no firm D call. CDR1 SGHAT and CDR2 FQNNGV come from the germline V gene. The CDR3 totals 15 residues. This CDR3 reads CASSALGLGNTEAFF. As DNA, the CDR3 is TGTGCCAGCAGCGCTCTAGGGTTAGGGAACACAGAAGCTTTCTTT.